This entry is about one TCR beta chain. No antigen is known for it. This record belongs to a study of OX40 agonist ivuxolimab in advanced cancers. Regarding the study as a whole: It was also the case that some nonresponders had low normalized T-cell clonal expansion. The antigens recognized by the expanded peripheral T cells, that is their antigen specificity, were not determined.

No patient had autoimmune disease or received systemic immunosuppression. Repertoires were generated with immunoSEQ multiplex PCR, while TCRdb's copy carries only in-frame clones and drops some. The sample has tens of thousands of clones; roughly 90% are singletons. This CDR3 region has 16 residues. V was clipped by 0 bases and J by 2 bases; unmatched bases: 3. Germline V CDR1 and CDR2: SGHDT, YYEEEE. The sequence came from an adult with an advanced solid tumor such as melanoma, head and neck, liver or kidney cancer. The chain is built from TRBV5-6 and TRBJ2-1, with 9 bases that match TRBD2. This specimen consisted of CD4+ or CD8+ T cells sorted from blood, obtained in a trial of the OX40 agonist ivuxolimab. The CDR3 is CASSLALAGTYNEQFF. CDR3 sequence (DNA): TGTGCCAGCAGCTTGGCCCTAGCGGGAACCTACAATGAGCAGTTCTTC.